This TCR beta chain was identified during a study of blood T cell repertoires in COVID-19. Overall study: PBMCs, B-cell-depleted T cells, or T cells provided the cDNA or gDNA that made up the material.

Data came from immunoSEQ multiplex PCR; TCRdb stores just in-frame clones and leaves some out. This table holds over 150,000 clones, around 84% found once. The sample holds one count of this clone. This CDR3 has 15 amino acids. Germline V CDR1 and CDR2: SGHTA, FQGTGA. V was clipped by 5 bases and J by 4 bases, with 15 bases between them. The TCR was taken from a man aged 35 to 55 with acute or convalescent COVID-19. Sequencing was done on a sample of peripheral blood. The J gene is TRBJ1-3, the V gene TRBV7-3; maybe TRBD1 (6 bases). The chain's CDR3 is CASSQQGPPGNTIYF. The CDR3 DNA sequence: TGTGCCAGCAGCCAACAGGGACCGCCGGGAAACACCATATATTTT.